One sample yielded the 24 T cell receptor beta chains listed below, sequenced in a study of regulatory T cells in long-lasting Graves disease. Time point given: persistent/refractory GD, antithyroid drugs over 5 years with positive TRAb. With RNA extracted from PBMCs as input, the TCR library was made. Researchers made TCR beta libraries by using iRepertoire HTBI primers and running Arm-PCR on CDR3 regions. TCRdb re-called the multiplex PCR reads with MiXCR, one entry per CDR3 protein. The table includes some 450,000 distinct CDR3 sequences, about a quarter detected once. This specimen was peripheral blood mononuclear cells (PBMCs), taken when the disease was refractory, from a patient treated with antithyroid drugs. The receptor source for this set is a female donor with Graves disease.

This clonotype was seen more than once but under ten times. The chain carries TRBV27 and TRBJ1-1, with D perhaps TRBD1 (5 bases). The CDR3 runs to 16 residues. With 2 bases removed from V and 4 bases from J, the gap between germline ends came to 17 bases. Germline V gene sequence: CDR1 MNHEY, CDR2 SMNVEV (reference sequence). CDR3 region: CASSLRNRRTPTEAFF. CDR3 coding DNA: TGTGCCAGCAGTTTACGGAACAGGAGGACTCCCACTGAAGCTTTCTTT.

This clonotype came up many times. The J gene is TRBJ2-1, the V gene TRBV2; D is perhaps TRBD2 (6 bases). Germline CDR1 reads SNHLY; CDR2 reads FYNNEI. Trimming cost V 3 bases and J 10 bases, with 10 bases left between them. The CDR3 totals 12 residues. The CDR3 loop is CASSEGGGEQFF. The CDR3 coding sequence is TGTGCCAGCAGTGAGGGCGGAGGGGAGCAGTTCTTC.

The chain recombines TRBV18 with TRBJ2-5, with D tentatively TRBD2 (5 bases). Germline values: CDR1 KGHSH, CDR2 LQKENI. This CDR3 has 16 amino acids. V lost 6 bases, J lost 5 bases, and 22 bases lay in between. DNA of the CDR3: TGTGCCAGCTCCCCGGGCGGAGGTCGTTTTGGGGAGACCCAGTACTTC. Amino acids: CASSPGGGRFGETQYF.

This clonotype was seen at least ten times. The rearrangement uses TRBV27 and TRBJ1-2; the D is unclear. Between the trimmed V and J ends, which lost 2 bases and 4 bases, there was a span of 14 bases. The CDR3 extends over 15 amino acids. Germline-derived CDR1 and CDR2 are MNHEY and SMNVEV (reference sequence). DNA of the CDR3: TGTGCCAGCAGTTTAAATCCAAAATGGAGCTATGGCTACACCTTC. Translation: CASSLNPKWSYGYTF.

Notes on this clonotype: Lacking the conserved final phenylalanine or tryptophan, this CDR3 likely reflects a read error. This rearrangement joins TRBV5-1 to TRBJ2-5; D is unclear. Germline CDR1 is SGHRS and CDR2 is YFSETQ. The V end was cut by 5 bases, the J end by 5 bases, with 13 bases between. CDR3 length equals 13 residues. CDR3 nucleotides: TGCGCCAGCAGTACCCAAAGGTGGGAGACCCAGTACTCC. This codes for CASSTQRWETQYS.

The V and J genes are TRBV28 and TRBJ1-1; unclear D gene. This CDR3 spans 19 amino acids. Germline V lookup: CDR1 MDHEN, CDR2 SYDVKM. V gave up 1 base and J gave up 3 bases, with 24 bases separating them. CDR3 region: CASSLSLSPFNDGHTEAFF. CDR3 sequence (DNA): TGTGCCAGCAGTTTATCACTCAGCCCCTTTAACGACGGACACACTGAAGCTTTCTTT.

The rearrangement links TRBV20-1 to TRBJ2-7; the D gene is possibly TRBD1 (6 bases). Trimming left V 6 bases short and J 2 bases short, with 17 bases between. The germline V gene has CDR1 DFQATT and CDR2 SNEGSKA (reference sequence). The CDR3 extends over 14 amino acids. CDR3 region: CSASTGTTTYEQYF. The DNA of the CDR3 is TGCAGTGCCTCGACCGGGACAACTACCTACGAGCAGTACTTC.

This clonotype was found many times. V usage is TRBV7-9 and J usage is TRBJ1-1, with 7 bases fitting TRBD1. The CDR3 has 14 residues. Trimming at V came to 5 bases and at J to 1 base, leaving 4 bases not matched to a gene. Germline loops: CDR1 SEHNR, CDR2 FQNEAQ (reference sequence). The CDR3 protein is CASSTGVGNTEAFF. The DNA for the CDR3 is TGTGCCAGCAGCACAGGGGTTGGGAACACTGAAGCTTTCTTT.

The chain recombines TRBV28 with TRBJ1-5, with D tentatively TRBD1 (6 bases). Looked up from germline, CDR1 is MDHEN and CDR2 is SYDVKM. The V and J ends lost 4 bases and 3 bases respectively, with 13 bases between them. The CDR3 has 15 amino acids. This chain's CDR3 is CASSSPGQVNQPQHF. In DNA, the CDR3 is TGTGCCAGCAGTTCGCCGGGACAAGTCAATCAGCCCCAGCATTTT.

V gene TRBV5-1 combines with J gene TRBJ1-1; no reliable D call. V was shortened by 0 bases and J by 0 bases, with 15 bases between the two germline ends. The CDR3 extends over 17 amino acids. Germline lookup yields CDR1 SGHRS and CDR2 YFSETQ. CDR3 region: CASSLAKGQIVNTEAFF. The CDR3 DNA follows: TGCGCCAGCAGCTTGGCCAAAGGGCAGATTGTGAACACTGAAGCTTTCTTT. The variable domain in full, completed from reference TRBV5-1 and TRBJ1-1, reads KAGVTQTPRYLIKTRGQQVTLSCSPISGHRSVSWYQQTPGQGLQFLFEYFSETQRNKGNFPGRFSGRQFSNSRSEMNVSTLELGDSALYLCASSLAKGQIVNTEAFFGQGTRLTVV.

V usage is TRBV5-4 and J usage is TRBJ1-2; D might be TRBD1 (5 bases). The CDR3 is made up of 14 amino acids. The germline V gene encodes CDR1 SGHNT and CDR2 YYREEE (reference sequence). V dropped 1 base and J dropped 5 bases, with 12 bases sitting between them. The CDR3 bases are TGTGCCAGCAGCTTGAAAGGGGACGATTATGGCTACACCTTC. This gives the protein CASSLKGDDYGYTF.

V gene TRBV20-1 combines with J gene TRBJ2-3, with 8 bases lining up with TRBD2. V shed 3 bases, J shed 8 bases, and the junction held 16 bases outside the gene matches. This CDR3 contains 16 residues. Looked up from germline, CDR1 is DFQATT and CDR2 is SNEGSKA (reference sequence). This CDR3 is CSASWSSGIRVGTQYF. In DNA form, the CDR3 reads TGCAGTGCTAGTTGGAGTAGCGGGATCCGAGTGGGTACGCAGTATTTT.

The chain recombines TRBV18 with TRBJ1-1; a weak D match, TRBD1 (5 bases). The V end was cut by 1 base, the J end by 7 bases, with 7 bases between. The CDR3 has 12 residues. CDR1 is KGHSH and CDR2 is LQKENI in the germline V gene. CDR3 DNA: TGTGCCAGCTCACCACGAGGGGATGAAGCTTTCTTT. It specifies CASSPRGDEAFF.

This clonotype was seen repeatedly, ten times or more. The chain combines TRBV30 with TRBJ2-5; 12 nucleotides agree with TRBD2. The CDR3 runs 15 residues. Germline V CDR1 and CDR2: GTSNPN, SVGIG (reference sequence). The junction had 6 bases not matched to a gene; V was cut back by 2 bases and J by 5 bases. The CDR3 protein is CAWSPLAGGPETQYF. CDR3 sequence (DNA): TGTGCCTGGAGTCCCCTAGCGGGAGGGCCGGAGACCCAGTACTTC.

The chain joins TRBV19 to TRBJ1-5; D unclear. There are 13 residues in the CDR3. Germline CDR1 LNHDA, CDR2 SQIVND (reference sequence). V lost 4 bases, J lost 7 bases, and 11 bases lay in between. The CDR3 sequence: CASSTPFQQPQHF. DNA for the CDR3: TGTGCCAGTAGTACCCCCTTCCAGCAGCCCCAGCATTTT.

This clonotype appeared many times. V and J are TRBV7-8 and TRBJ2-5; D unclear. V lost 3 bases and J 5 bases, leaving 13 bases between the germline ends. The CDR3 spans 14 residues. Looked up from germline, CDR1 is SGHVS and CDR2 is FQNEAQ. CDR3 protein: CASSFYYGPETQYF. CDR3 DNA sequence: TGTGCCAGCAGCTTTTATTACGGCCCGGAGACCCAGTACTTC.

This clonotype was recorded many times. This rearrangement joins TRBV6-5 to TRBJ2-2, with unresolved D. Germline values: CDR1 MNHEY, CDR2 SVGAGI. The V end was cut by 1 base, the J end by 1 base, with 4 bases between. The CDR3 covers 14 residues. For the CDR3, the DNA is TGTGCCAGCAGTTACTACCAGAACACCGGGGAGCTGTTTTTT. It is translated as CASSYYQNTGELFF.

The chain carries TRBV5-1 and TRBJ1-1; the D is unclear. With 3 bases removed from V and 0 bases from J, the gap between germline ends came to 12 bases. Germline values: CDR1 SGHRS, CDR2 YFSETQ. The CDR3 is 15 residues long. The CDR3 bases are TGCGCCAGCAGCTCGAATGGGGTCATGAACACTGAAGCTTTCTTT. It yields the protein CASSSNGVMNTEAFF. The variable domain in full, completed from reference TRBV5-1 and TRBJ1-1, reads KAGVTQTPRYLIKTRGQQVTLSCSPISGHRSVSWYQQTPGQGLQFLFEYFSETQRNKGNFPGRFSGRQFSNSRSEMNVSTLELGDSALYLCASSSNGVMNTEAFFGQGTRLTVV.

The V gene is TRBV27, the J gene TRBJ2-5; 9 bases fit TRBD2. This CDR3 region has 15 residues. The V gene's germline CDR1 is MNHEY and CDR2 SMNVEV (reference sequence). Germline trimming cut 1 base from V and 5 bases from J; bases unmatched to any gene: 5. The CDR3 DNA follows: TGTGCCAGCAGTTTATGGTCTAGCGGGACTGAGACCCAGTACTTC. As protein: CASSLWSSGTETQYF.

This clonotype was counted ten times or more. The chain uses TRBV2 and TRBJ2-7; D unresolved. Trimming shortened V by 2 bases and J by 4 bases, and 12 bases separated the two germline ends. Germline CDR1 is SNHLY and CDR2 is FYNNEI. CDR3 size: 14 residues. In nucleotides, the CDR3 is TGTGCCAGCAGTGAATTAGGGTTTGAGTACGAGCAGTACTTC. Translated, it gives CASSELGFEYEQYF.

This clonotype was recorded a few times. The chain has TRBV6-9 and TRBJ1-4; no clear D. This CDR3 is 15 amino acids long. V shed 3 bases and J shed 3 bases, with 11 bases lying between them. Germline V CDR1 and CDR2: MNHGY, SVAAGI. DNA for the CDR3: TGTGCCAGCAGTTACTCCAGGTTGGCTAATGAAAAACTGTTTTTT. It translates to CASSYSRLANEKLFF.

The chain recombines TRBV12-3 or TRBV12-4 with TRBJ1-2; 7 nucleotides align to TRBD1. The CDR3 spans 14 residues. Losses at the gene ends were 6 bases for V and 8 bases for J; bases not matched to a gene: 12. The CDR3 sequence is CASSWSSGTVGYTF. CDR3 coding DNA: TGTGCCAGCAGCTGGAGTAGCGGGACAGTCGGCTACACCTTC.

This clonotype was counted between two and nine times. The chain has TRBV24-1 and TRBJ2-2; the match to TRBD2 covers 10 bases. Germline CDR1 reads KGHDR; CDR2 reads SFDVKD. Trimming at V came to 6 bases and at J to 0 bases, leaving 6 bases not matched to a gene. The CDR3 runs 17 residues. The CDR3 protein is CATSRPGLAANTGELFF. In DNA form, the CDR3 reads TGTGCCACCAGTCGTCCCGGACTAGCGGCGAACACCGGGGAGCTGTTTTTT.

This clonotype was counted at least ten times. The chain combines TRBV6-1 with TRBJ2-5, with 11 positions matching TRBD2. With V trimmed by 6 bases and J by 2 bases, 5 bases remained unmatched. Germline assignment: CDR1 MNHNS and CDR2 SASEGT. This CDR3 region has 15 residues. The DNA for the CDR3 is TGTGCCAGCAGGCTAGCGGGAGGAAATCAAGAGACCCAGTACTTC. Translated, it gives CASRLAGGNQETQYF.